This T cell receptor beta chain was retrieved from a study of T cell repertoires in aging, cancer and after chemotherapy. The CDR3 spans 13 residues. Germline V lookup: CDR1 MNHNY, CDR2 SVGAGI (reference sequence). V was shortened by 7 bases and J by 6 bases, with 10 bases between the two germline ends. Amplification of TCR beta used genomic DNA extracted from peripheral blood. As for this clonotype: The antigen is unknown.

Rearranged V-D-J TRB sequences were amplified with a mixed TRB-A/B primer pool. Using its own MiXCR run on the multiplex PCR reads, TCRdb lists one record per CDR3 protein. The sample lists about 12,000 distinct CDR3 sequences, 30% to 40% occurring once. General study results and limits: Immunological memory after chemotherapy cannot be judged from the repertoire data.

This clonotype originated in a human donor in good health. The donor label of this sample is uncertain. Source material: blood. The V gene is TRBV6-6, the J gene TRBJ1-6, with D unresolved. The CDR3 bases are TGTGCCAGCACAGGAACCACTAATTCACCCCTCCACTTT. This codes for CASTGTTNSPLHF.